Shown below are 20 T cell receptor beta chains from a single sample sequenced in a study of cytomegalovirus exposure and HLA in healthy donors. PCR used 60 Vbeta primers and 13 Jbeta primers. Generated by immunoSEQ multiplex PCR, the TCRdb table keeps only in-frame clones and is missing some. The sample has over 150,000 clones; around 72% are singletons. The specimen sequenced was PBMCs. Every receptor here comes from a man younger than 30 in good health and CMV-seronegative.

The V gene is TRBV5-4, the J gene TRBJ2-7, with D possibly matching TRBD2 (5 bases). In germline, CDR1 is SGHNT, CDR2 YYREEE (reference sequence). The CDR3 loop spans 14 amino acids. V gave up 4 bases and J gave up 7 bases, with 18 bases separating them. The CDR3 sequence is CASSPPGSPGEQYF. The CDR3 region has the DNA TGTGCCAGCAGCCCCCCGGGGAGCCCGGGGGAGCAGTACTTC.

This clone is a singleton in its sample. The CDR3 DNA follows: TGTGCCAGCAGCCCCGGGACTAGCCCTAGCACAGATACGCAGTATTTT. Encoded protein: CASSPGTSPSTDTQYF. The chain recombines TRBV5-4 with TRBJ2-3; 9 nucleotides agree with TRBD2. With 4 bases clipped from V and 0 bases from J, the junction kept 6 bases outside the gene matches. CDR1 and CDR2 (germline): SGHNT, YYREEE (reference sequence). The CDR3 is 16 residues long.

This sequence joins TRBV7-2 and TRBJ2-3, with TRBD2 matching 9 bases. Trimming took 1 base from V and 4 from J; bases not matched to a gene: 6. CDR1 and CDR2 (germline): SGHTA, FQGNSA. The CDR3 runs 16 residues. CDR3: CASSLGGLAVADTQYF. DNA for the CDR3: TGTGCCAGCAGCTTAGGGGGACTAGCCGTCGCAGATACGCAGTATTTT.

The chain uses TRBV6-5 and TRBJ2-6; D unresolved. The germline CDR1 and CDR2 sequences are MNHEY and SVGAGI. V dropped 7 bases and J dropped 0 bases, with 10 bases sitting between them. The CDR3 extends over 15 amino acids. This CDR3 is CASKMGSSGANVLTF. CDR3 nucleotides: TGTGCCAGCAAAATGGGCAGCTCTGGGGCCAACGTCCTGACTTTC.

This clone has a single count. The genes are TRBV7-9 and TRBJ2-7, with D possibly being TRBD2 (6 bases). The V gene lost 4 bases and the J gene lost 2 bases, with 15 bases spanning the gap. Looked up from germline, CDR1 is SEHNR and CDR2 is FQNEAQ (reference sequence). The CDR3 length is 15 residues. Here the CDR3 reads CASSSPEGFAYEQYF. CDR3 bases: TGTGCCAGCAGCTCGCCGGAGGGGTTTGCCTACGAGCAGTACTTC.

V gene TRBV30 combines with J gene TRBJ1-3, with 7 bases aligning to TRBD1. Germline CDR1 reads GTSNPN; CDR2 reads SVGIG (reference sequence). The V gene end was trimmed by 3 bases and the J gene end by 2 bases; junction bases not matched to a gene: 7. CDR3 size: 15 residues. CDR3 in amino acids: CAWSRRQGAGNTIYF. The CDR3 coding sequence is TGTGCCTGGAGCCGAAGACAGGGCGCTGGAAACACCATATATTTT.

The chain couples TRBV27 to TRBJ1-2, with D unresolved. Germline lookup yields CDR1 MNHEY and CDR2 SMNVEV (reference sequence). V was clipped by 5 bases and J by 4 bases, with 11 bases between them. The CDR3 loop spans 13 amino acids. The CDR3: CASSDRGTYGYTF. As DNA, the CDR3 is TGTGCCAGCAGTGACCGAGGAACCTATGGCTACACCTTC.

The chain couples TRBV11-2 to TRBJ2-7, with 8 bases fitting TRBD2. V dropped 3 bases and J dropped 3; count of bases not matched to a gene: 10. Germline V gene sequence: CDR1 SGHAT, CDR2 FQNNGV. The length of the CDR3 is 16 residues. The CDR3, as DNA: TGTGCCAGCAGCTTCGTCAGCGGGAGAGGAAGCTACGAGCAGTACTTC. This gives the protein CASSFVSGRGSYEQYF.

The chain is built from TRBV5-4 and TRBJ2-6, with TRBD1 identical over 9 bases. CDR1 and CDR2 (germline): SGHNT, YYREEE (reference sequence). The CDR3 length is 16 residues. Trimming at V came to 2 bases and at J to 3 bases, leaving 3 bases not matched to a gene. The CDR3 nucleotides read TGTGCCAGCAGCTTACAGGGGGCGCATGGGGCCAACGTCCTGACTTTC. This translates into CASSLQGAHGANVLTF.

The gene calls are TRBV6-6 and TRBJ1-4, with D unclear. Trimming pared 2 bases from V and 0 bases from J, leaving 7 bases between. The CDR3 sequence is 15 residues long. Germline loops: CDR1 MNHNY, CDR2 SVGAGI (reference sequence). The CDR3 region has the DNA TGTGCCAGCAGTTACCCACACGCAACTAATGAAAAACTGTTTTTT. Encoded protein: CASSYPHATNEKLFF.

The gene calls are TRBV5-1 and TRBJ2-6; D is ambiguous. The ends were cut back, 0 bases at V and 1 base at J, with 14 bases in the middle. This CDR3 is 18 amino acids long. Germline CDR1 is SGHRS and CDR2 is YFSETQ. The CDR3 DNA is TGCGCCAGCAGCTTGGCACCAGGAACACCATCTGGGGCCAACGTCCTGACTTTC. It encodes CASSLAPGTPSGANVLTF. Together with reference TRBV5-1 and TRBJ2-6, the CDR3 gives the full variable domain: KAGVTQTPRYLIKTRGQQVTLSCSPISGHRSVSWYQQTPGQGLQFLFEYFSETQRNKGNFPGRFSGRQFSNSRSEMNVSTLELGDSALYLCASSLAPGTPSGANVLTFGAGSRLTVL.

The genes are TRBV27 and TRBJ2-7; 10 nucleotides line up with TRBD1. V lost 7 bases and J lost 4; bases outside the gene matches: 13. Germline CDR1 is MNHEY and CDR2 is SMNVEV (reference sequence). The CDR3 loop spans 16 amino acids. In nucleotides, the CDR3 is TGTGCCAGCACCGCCGGCCCGGGACAGGGGATTTACGAGCAGTACTTC. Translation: CASTAGPGQGIYEQYF.

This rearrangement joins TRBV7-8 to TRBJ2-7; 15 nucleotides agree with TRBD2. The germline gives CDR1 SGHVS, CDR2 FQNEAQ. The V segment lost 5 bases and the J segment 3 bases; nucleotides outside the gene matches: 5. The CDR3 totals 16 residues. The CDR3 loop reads CASSGLAGGPYYEQYF. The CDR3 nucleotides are TGTGCCAGCAGCGGACTAGCGGGAGGGCCCTACTACGAGCAGTACTTC.

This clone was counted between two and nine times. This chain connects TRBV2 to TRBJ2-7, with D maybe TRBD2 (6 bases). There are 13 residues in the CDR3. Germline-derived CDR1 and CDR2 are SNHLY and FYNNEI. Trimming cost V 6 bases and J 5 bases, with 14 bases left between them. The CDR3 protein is CASSPPGADEQYF. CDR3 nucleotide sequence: TGTGCCAGCAGCCCCCCGGGAGCCGACGAGCAGTACTTC.

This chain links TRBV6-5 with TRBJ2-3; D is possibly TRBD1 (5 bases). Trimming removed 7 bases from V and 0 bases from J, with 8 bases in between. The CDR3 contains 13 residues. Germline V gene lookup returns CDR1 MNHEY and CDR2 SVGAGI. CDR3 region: CASMYRSTDTQYF. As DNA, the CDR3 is TGTGCCAGCATGTACAGGAGCACAGATACGCAGTATTTT.

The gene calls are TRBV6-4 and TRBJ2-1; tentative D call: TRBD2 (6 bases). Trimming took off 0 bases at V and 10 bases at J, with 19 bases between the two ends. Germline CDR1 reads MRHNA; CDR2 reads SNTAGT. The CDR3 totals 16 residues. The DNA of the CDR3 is TGTGCCAGCAGTGACTCCGACGGGGCTCGTCGGGGGGAGCAGTTCTTC. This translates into CASSDSDGARRGEQFF.

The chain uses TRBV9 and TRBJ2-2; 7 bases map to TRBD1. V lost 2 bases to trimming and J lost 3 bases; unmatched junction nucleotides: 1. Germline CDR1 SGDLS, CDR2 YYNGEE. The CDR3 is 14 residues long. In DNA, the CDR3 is TGTGCCAGCAGCGTCACAGGGGACACCGGGGAGCTGTTTTTT. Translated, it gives CASSVTGDTGELFF.

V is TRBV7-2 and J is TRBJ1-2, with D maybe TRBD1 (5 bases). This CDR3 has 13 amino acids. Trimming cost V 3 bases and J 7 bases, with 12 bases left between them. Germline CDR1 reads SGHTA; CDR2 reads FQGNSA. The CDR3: CASSFTTVSGYTF. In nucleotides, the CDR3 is TGTGCCAGCAGCTTCACGACAGTAAGTGGCTACACCTTC.

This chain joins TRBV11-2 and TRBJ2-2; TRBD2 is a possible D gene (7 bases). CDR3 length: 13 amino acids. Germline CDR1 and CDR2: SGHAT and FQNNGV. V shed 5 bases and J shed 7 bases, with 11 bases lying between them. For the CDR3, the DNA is TGTGCCAGCAGCCGGGGGGCACGCGGGGAGCTGTTTTTT. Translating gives CASSRGARGELFF.

CDR3 coding DNA: TGTGCCAGCAGTTTAGGGACAGGGCGTCGGGAAAAACTGTTTTTT. Amino acid sequence: CASSLGTGRREKLFF. The chain employs TRBV27 and TRBJ1-4; 9 bases agree with TRBD1. There are 15 residues in the CDR3. The germline gives CDR1 MNHEY, CDR2 SMNVEV (reference sequence). V was pared by 2 bases and J by 8 bases, with 6 bases of the junction left unmatched.